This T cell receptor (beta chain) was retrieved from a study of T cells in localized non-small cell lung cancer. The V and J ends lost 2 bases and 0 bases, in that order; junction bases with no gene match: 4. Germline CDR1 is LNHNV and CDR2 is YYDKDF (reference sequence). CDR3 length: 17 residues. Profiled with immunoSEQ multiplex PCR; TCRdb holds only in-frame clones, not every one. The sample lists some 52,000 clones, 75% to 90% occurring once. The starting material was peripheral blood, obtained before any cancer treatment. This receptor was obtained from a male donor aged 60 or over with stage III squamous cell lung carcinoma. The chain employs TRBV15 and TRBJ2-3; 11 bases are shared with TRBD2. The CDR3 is CATSRLPSGGSTDTQYF. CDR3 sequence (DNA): TGTGCCACCAGCAGATTACCTAGCGGGGGGAGCACAGATACGCAGTATTTT.